This T cell receptor (beta chain) was captured by sequencing in a study of Graves' ophthalmopathy and Graves' hyperthyroidism. Findings of the study overall: A 13-signature model separated ophthalmopathy from stable hyperthyroidism, reaching around 89% sensitivity and around 79% specificity cross-validated. In blood, most expanded thyroid clonotypes above 0.001 frequency were also detected.

This clonotype was recorded many times. The target antigen is unknown. The CDR3 extends over 17 amino acids. V was pared by 1 base and J by 2 bases, with 6 bases of the junction left unmatched. CDR1 is SGHVS and CDR2 is FNYEAQ in the germline V gene. The diagnosis combined clinical symptoms, thyroxine, TRAb, thyroid ultrasound and orbital computed tomography scans. The study amplified TCR beta CDR3 regions using RNA transcripts. Following a first-round RT-PCR that used HTBI primers, a second-round multiplex PCR was carried out. TCRdb fed the multiplex PCR reads into MiXCR, producing one record per CDR3 protein. The sample has about 1.1 million distinct CDR3 sequences, about 40% seen once.

The sequenced sample was peripheral blood or thyroid tissue (not recorded which). The clonotype was recovered from an adult man with Graves' hyperthyroidism. This chain joins TRBV7-6 and TRBJ2-7; 12 positions agree with TRBD2. The CDR3: CASSLGTSGIVPYEQYF. CDR3 nucleotides: TGTGCCAGCAGCTTAGGGACTAGCGGGATCGTACCCTACGAGCAGTACTTC.